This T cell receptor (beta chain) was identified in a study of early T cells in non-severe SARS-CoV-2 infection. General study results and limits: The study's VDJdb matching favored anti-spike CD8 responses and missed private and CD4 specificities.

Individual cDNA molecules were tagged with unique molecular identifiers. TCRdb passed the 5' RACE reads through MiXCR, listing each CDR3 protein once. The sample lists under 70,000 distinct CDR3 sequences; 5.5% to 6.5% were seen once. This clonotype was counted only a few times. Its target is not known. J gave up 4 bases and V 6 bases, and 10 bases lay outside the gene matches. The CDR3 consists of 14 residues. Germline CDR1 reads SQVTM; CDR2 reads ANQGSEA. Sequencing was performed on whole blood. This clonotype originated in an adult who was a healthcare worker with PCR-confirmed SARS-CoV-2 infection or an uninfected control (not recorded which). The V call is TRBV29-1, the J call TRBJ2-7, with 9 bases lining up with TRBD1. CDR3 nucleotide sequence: TGCAGCGTCAAGGACAGGGGAAAGGAGTACGAGCAGTACTTC. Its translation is CSVKDRGKEYEQYF.